A selection of T cell receptor beta chains follows, all from one sample in a study of blood T cell repertoires in COVID-19. Assay: immunoSEQ multiplex PCR; the TCRdb copy retains only in-frame clones and omits some. The table lists about 210,000 clones, roughly 85% of them singletons. Sequenced sample: PBMCs or T cells enriched from blood (not recorded which). These receptors all stem from a woman aged 40 to 50 with acute COVID-19. The CDR3 runs from the conserved cysteine through the conserved F or W. Fields, in order: J gene, V gene, CDR3 protein.

TRBJ2-7 TRBV12-3/TRBV12-4 CASRGQGRYEQYF
TRBJ1-4 TRBV15 CATSRDRTNEKLFF
TRBJ2-7 TRBV6-2/TRBV6-3 CASSLAGVPTQYF
TRBJ2-1 TRBV15 CATSRATPDRGYEQFF
TRBJ2-1 TRBV2 CASSEARAMASEQFF
TRBJ1-5 TRBV6-2/TRBV6-3 CASSLQGSWNQPQHF
TRBJ2-7 TRBV14 CASSQALISSGPRFF
TRBJ1-1 TRBV6-5 CASSPTGGGTEAFF
TRBJ2-7 TRBV3-1/TRBV3-2 CASSHTPRRDEQYF
TRBJ1-6 TRBV7-3 CASSPGVSNSPLHF
TRBJ1-2 TRBV19 CASKQTDRYGYTF
TRBJ1-1 TRBV7-2 CASSWEGSNTEAFF
TRBJ1-5 TRBV6-5 CASSYSYSSNQPQHF
TRBJ2-5 TRBV11-2 CATKGPGEGETQYF
TRBJ2-7 TRBV5-1 CASSLAAGATGEQYF
TRBJ1-3 TRBV10-3 CAIGQGTTGNTIYF
TRBJ2-7 TRBV27 CASRPGPYEQYF
TRBJ1-1 TRBV14 CASSQVGGVLLVEAFF
TRBJ1-5 TRBV27 CASSQTGSHQPQHF
TRBJ2-7 TRBV7-9 CASSLGSGYYEQYF
TRBJ2-1 TRBV9 CASSLHHDSSYNEQFF
TRBJ2-3 TRBV19 CASSSTGGWRTDTQYF
TRBJ2-1 TRBV5-6 CASSLKRRGGKFF
TRBJ2-3 TRBV24-1 CATSDRKQGSDTQYF
TRBJ2-7 TRBV19 CASRGLAAQDAPEQYF
TRBJ2-1 TRBV5-1 CASSPTSGSSYNEQFF
TRBJ1-5 TRBV5-6 CASSYGQGGQPQHF
TRBJ2-5 TRBV9 CASRAGHQETQYF
TRBJ2-7 TRBV18 CASSPQGLAGDEQYF
TRBJ2-7 TRBV6-5 CASTYLQGSYEQYF
TRBJ1-2 TRBV28 CAIRGQNNYGYTF
TRBJ1-4 TRBV5-4 CASSLDYSDEKLFF
TRBJ2-3 TRBV11-3 CASSFSGRATSGTDTQYF
TRBJ2-7 TRBV28 CASSLPQGAYEQYF
TRBJ1-2 TRBV24-1 CATSDPVSYGYTF
TRBJ2-5 TRBV7-9 CASSPPVLASETQYF
TRBJ2-1 TRBV29-1 CSVGTSGSYYNEQFF
TRBJ1-1 TRBV5-5 CASRPSRVNTEAFF
TRBJ1-2 TRBV7-9 CASSHRTDGYGYTF
TRBJ2-1 TRBV27 CASSWASGSGINEQFF
TRBJ2-4 TRBV7-2 CASSQDIQNIQYF
TRBJ2-7 TRBV28 CASSFSPRSYEQYF